The 31 T cell receptor beta chains in this list originate from one sample, sequenced in a study of T cell repertoires in cytomegalovirus infection. Each CDR3 protein is one row after TCRdb ran MiXCR on the reads. The sample shows 200,000 to 250,000 distinct CDR3 sequences, 22% of them seen only once. Sequencing was carried out using CD8+ T cells from PBMCs. The origin of the receptors is a human donor in good health (CMV status not recorded). Some clones in this sample may be carry-over from other donors' samples.

This chain links TRBV28 with TRBJ1-1; D unresolved. The CDR3 spans 13 residues. CDR1 and CDR2 (germline): MDHEN, SYDVKM. V was pared by 4 bases and J by 6 bases, with 12 bases between. As DNA, the CDR3 is TGTGCCAGCAGTTCACGACCGCAACCTGAAGCTTTCTTT. This encodes CASSSRPQPEAFF.

The chain is built from TRBV11-2 and TRBJ1-1, with a possible D match to TRBD1 (5 bases). Germline V gene data show CDR1 as SGHAT and CDR2 as FQNNGV. V was cut by 4 bases and J by 8 bases, with 14 bases left in between. There are 13 residues in the CDR3. CDR3 coding DNA: TGTGCCAGCAGCTCCGCCGGGGGATTAGAAGCTTTCTTT. Translating it yields CASSSAGGLEAFF. Variable domain in full (rest from reference TRBV11-2 and TRBJ1-1): EAGVAQSPRYKIIEKRQSVAFWCNPISGHATLYWYQQILGQGPKLLIQFQNNGVVDDSQLPKDRFSAERLKGVDSTLKIQPAKLEDSAVYLCASSSAGGLEAFFGQGTRLTVV.

The V and J genes are TRBV7-9 and TRBJ1-5; D gene uncertain. V was pared by 4 bases and J by 2 bases, with 12 bases between. The CDR3 loop spans 15 amino acids. Germline CDR1 is SEHNR and CDR2 is FQNEAQ (reference sequence). The CDR3 protein is CASSSAGRGNQPQHF. As DNA, the CDR3 is TGTGCCAGCAGCTCTGCGGGTAGGGGCAATCAGCCCCAGCATTTT.

This clonotype was seen many times. The rearrangement uses TRBV2 and TRBJ1-1, with D unresolved. Trimming took off 3 bases at V and 4 bases at J, with 9 bases between the two ends. This CDR3 has 13 amino acids. Looked up from germline, CDR1 is SNHLY and CDR2 is FYNNEI. The DNA of the CDR3 is TGTGCCAGCAGTGATTTCGGGTTCACTGAAGCTTTCTTT. Protein: CASSDFGFTEAFF. The complete variable domain, with remaining parts taken from reference TRBV2 and TRBJ1-1, reads EPEVTQTPSHQVTQMGQEVILRCVPISNHLYFYWYRQILGQKVEFLVSFYNNEISEKSEIFDDQFSVERPDGSNFTLKIRSTKLEDSAMYFCASSDFGFTEAFFGQGTRLTVV.

This clonotype was detected ten times or more. This chain connects TRBV12-3 or TRBV12-4 to TRBJ2-3, with D perhaps assigned TRBD1 or TRBD2 (7 bases each). Trimming took off 6 bases at V and 2 bases at J, with 18 bases between the two ends. The CDR3 is 16 amino acids. The CDR3 sequence: CASSPREGAHTDTQYF. The CDR3, as DNA: TGTGCCAGCAGCCCTAGGGAGGGGGCGCACACAGATACGCAGTATTTT.

The V and J genes are TRBV5-1 and TRBJ2-5; D is uncertain. There are 14 residues in the CDR3. Germline CDR1 is SGHRS and CDR2 is YFSETQ. The germline V and J ends were trimmed by 2 bases and 2 bases, with 10 bases remaining between them. The CDR3 region is CASSFFAGQETQYF. In DNA, the CDR3 is TGCGCCAGCAGCTTTTTCGCCGGTCAAGAGACCCAGTACTTC.

The table lists this clonotype with many counts. The chain links TRBV7-9 to TRBJ2-7; possibly TRBD1 for D (6 bases). CDR1 is SEHNR, CDR2 FQNEAQ, per germline (reference sequence). V was pared by 5 bases and J by 0 bases, with 11 bases between. CDR3 size: 14 residues. CDR3 DNA: TGTGCCAGCAGCCCTGAGGGACACTCCTACGAGCAGTACTTC. Amino acids: CASSPEGHSYEQYF.

This clonotype was counted between two and nine times. The J gene is TRBJ2-5, the V gene TRBV7-9, with D perhaps TRBD2 (6 bases). The CDR3 is 13 residues long. Trimming stripped 10 bases from V and 0 bases from J, with 12 bases between. From germline, CDR1 is SEHNR and CDR2 FQNEAQ (reference sequence). The CDR3 DNA reads TGTGCCACCTTGGACTACAACCAAGAGACCCAGTACTTC. This encodes CATLDYNQETQYF.

This clonotype has a count of ten or more. The V call is TRBV12-3 or TRBV12-4, the J call TRBJ1-3; a possible D gene is TRBD1 (5 bases). V dropped 6 bases and J dropped 0 bases, with 9 bases sitting between them. The CDR3 extends over 14 amino acids. The CDR3 nucleotides read TGTGCCAGCAGGGGACCGAGCTCTGGAAACACCATATATTTT. As protein: CASRGPSSGNTIYF.

In this sample, this clonotype turned up a few times. The chain combines TRBV28 with TRBJ2-7; unclear D gene. CDR1 and CDR2 from the germline V gene are MDHEN and SYDVKM. The CDR3 extends over 17 amino acids. V was shortened by 4 bases and J by 2 bases, with 21 bases between the two germline ends. In DNA form, the CDR3 reads TGTGCCAGCAGTTCCCCCCGGCAGATTAGATTTCCCTACGAGCAGTACTTC. Protein sequence: CASSSPRQIRFPYEQYF.

The gene calls are TRBV7-9 and TRBJ1-5; D is unresolved. V gave up 5 bases and J gave up 4 bases, with 9 bases separating them. The CDR3 is made up of 13 amino acids. Germline assignment: CDR1 SEHNR and CDR2 FQNEAQ (reference sequence). CDR3 protein: CASSNAPNQPQHF. The CDR3 nucleotides read TGTGCCAGCAGCAACGCTCCGAATCAGCCCCAGCATTTT.

V usage is TRBV5-1 and J usage is TRBJ2-2; D perhaps matches TRBD2 (5 bases). The CDR3 contains 11 residues. With 8 bases removed from V and 6 bases from J, the gap between germline ends came to 8 bases. CDR1 is SGHRS and CDR2 is YFSETQ in the germline V gene. The CDR3 loop reads CASNGAGELFF. The CDR3 nucleotides read TGCGCCAGTAACGGGGCCGGGGAGCTGTTTTTT. Supplemented by reference TRBV5-1 and TRBJ2-2, the full variable domain reads KAGVTQTPRYLIKTRGQQVTLSCSPISGHRSVSWYQQTPGQGLQFLFEYFSETQRNKGNFPGRFSGRQFSNSRSEMNVSTLELGDSALYLCASNGAGELFFGEGSRLTVL.

The chain is built from TRBV29-1 and TRBJ1-2; D is undetermined. The germline V gene encodes CDR1 SQVTM and CDR2 ANQGSEA. The CDR3 sequence is 12 residues long. Trimming removed 2 bases at V and 0 bases at J, with 4 bases between. CDR3 bases: TGCAGCGTTGAATTTGCTAACTATGGCTACACCTTC. Encoded protein: CSVEFANYGYTF.

This clonotype was seen many times. The chain links TRBV7-2 to TRBJ2-7; D is undetermined. Germline lookup yields CDR1 SGHTA and CDR2 FQGNSA. V was clipped by 5 bases and J by 3 bases, with 8 bases between them. This CDR3 is 12 amino acids long. The CDR3 reads CASSRGGYEQYF. As DNA, the CDR3 is TGTGCCAGCAGCCGAGGCGGCTACGAGCAGTACTTC.

This clonotype was picked up a small number of times. The gene calls are TRBV13 and TRBJ2-1; D is perhaps TRBD1 (5 bases). V lost 3 bases to trimming and J lost 2 bases, with 11 bases between them. There are 15 residues in the CDR3. Germline V gene lookup returns CDR1 PRHDT and CDR2 FYEKMQ (reference sequence). DNA of the CDR3: TGTGCCAGCAGCTTCAGTCAGGGCCCCTACAATGAGCAGTTCTTC. Residues: CASSFSQGPYNEQFF.

Ten or more counts support this clonotype. The chain employs TRBV12-3 or TRBV12-4 and TRBJ2-5; D is uncertain. Between the trimmed V and J ends, which lost 5 bases and 2 bases, there was a span of 0 bases. The length of the CDR3 is 10 residues. In nucleotides, the CDR3 is TGTGCCAGCAGTCAAGAGACCCAGTACTTC. This translates into CASSQETQYF.

This clonotype was seen only a few times. V is TRBV11-1 and J is TRBJ2-2, with TRBD2 as a possible D gene (6 bases). The CDR3 covers 13 residues. Germline V gene sequence: CDR1 SGHAT, CDR2 FQDESV (reference sequence). V shed 5 bases and J shed 7 bases, with 11 bases lying between them. CDR3 in amino acids: CASSRLGDGELFF. The CDR3 region has the DNA TGTGCCAGCAGCCGACTAGGGGACGGGGAGCTGTTTTTT.

This clonotype is medium-sized. This chain joins TRBV29-1 and TRBJ2-1; 7 bases are shared with TRBD2. The trim removed 7 bases at V and 9 bases at J, leaving 12 bases unmatched. CDR1 is SQVTM, CDR2 ANQGSEA, per germline. The CDR3 length is 13 residues. CDR3 protein: CSGLVGGRSEQFF. The DNA of the CDR3 is TGCAGCGGTCTCGTGGGGGGGAGGAGTGAGCAGTTCTTC.

This clonotype was counted once. A read error may explain this, as a much larger clone is one base away. The chain employs TRBV7-8 and TRBJ1-3; TRBD1 is a possible D gene (5 bases). Per the germline V gene, CDR1 is SGHVS and CDR2 is FQNEAQ. This CDR3 contains 17 residues. CDR3 DNA sequence: TGTGCCAGCAGCTTAAGCGTCCAGGGCCCTCCTGGAAACACCTTATATTTT. This gives the protein CASSLSVQGPPGNTLYF.

The rearrangement joins TRBV7-4 to TRBJ2-3; the D is unclear. With 8 bases removed from V and 0 bases from J, the gap between germline ends came to 9 bases. Germline V gene sequence: CDR1 SGHVT, CDR2 SQSDAQ. This CDR3 has 13 amino acids. The CDR3 region has the DNA TGTGCCAGCCTAGTTTTAAGCACAGATACGCAGTATTTT. Translating gives CASLVLSTDTQYF.

The chain carries TRBV24-1 and TRBJ1-5; D is undetermined. Germline V lookup: CDR1 KGHDR, CDR2 SFDVKD. V was clipped by 5 bases and J by 5 bases, with 9 bases between them. This CDR3 is built from 13 residues. The CDR3 sequence is CATSGGSYQPQHF. CDR3 bases: TGTGCCACCAGTGGAGGGTCCTATCAGCCCCAGCATTTT.

This clonotype was observed a handful of times. V is TRBV29-1 and J is TRBJ2-5, with D perhaps matching TRBD2 (6 bases). Germline V lookup: CDR1 SQVTM, CDR2 ANQGSEA. Trimming left V 6 bases short and J 3 bases short, with 11 bases between. This CDR3 region has 12 residues. CDR3: CSVTRTEETQYF. CDR3 in DNA: TGCAGCGTGACTAGGACGGAAGAGACCCAGTACTTC.

This rearrangement joins TRBV7-9 to TRBJ2-5; 7 bases line up with TRBD2. CDR3 size: 14 residues. The trim removed 5 bases at V and 7 bases at J, leaving 10 bases unmatched. CDR1 and CDR2 (germline): SEHNR, FQNEAQ (reference sequence). The CDR3 bases are TGTGCCAGCAGCCACCTAGGGACTATGGCGACCCAGTACTTC. Protein sequence: CASSHLGTMATQYF. The entire variable domain, with the rest obtained from reference TRBV7-9 and TRBJ2-5, is as follows: DTGVSQNPRHKITKRGQNVTFRCDPISEHNRLYWYRQTLGQGPEFLTYFQNEAQLEKSRLLSDRFSAERPKGSFSTLEIQRTEQGDSAMYLCASSHLGTMATQYFGPGTRLLVL.

The rearrangement joins TRBV11-2 to TRBJ1-4; D not resolved. Trimming took off 6 bases at V and 1 base at J, with 12 bases between the two ends. The CDR3 sequence is 15 residues long. Germline V lookup: CDR1 SGHAT, CDR2 FQNNGV. The CDR3 DNA is TGTGCCAGCAGTCCCCGCTTGAGAACTAATGAAAAACTGTTTTTT. This sequence encodes CASSPRLRTNEKLFF.

This clonotype was detected a few times. The chain is built from TRBV12-3 or TRBV12-4 and TRBJ2-7, with 7 nucleotides matching TRBD1. This CDR3 has 15 amino acids. V shed 4 bases and J 3 bases; nucleotides not matched to a gene: 9. The CDR3 DNA reads TGTGCCAGCAGTTCCCCACCGACAGGGTACTACGAGCAGTACTTC. It specifies CASSSPPTGYYEQYF.

This clonotype appeared many times. The chain employs TRBV7-8 and TRBJ2-3; 11 nucleotides match TRBD2. This CDR3 is 17 amino acids long. J lost 5 bases, V lost 4 bases, and 11 bases had no gene match. Germline assignment: CDR1 SGHVS and CDR2 FQNEAQ. CDR3 DNA: TGTGCCAGCAGCTCCCCTTGGGCGGGACTAGCGGAAGATACGCAGTATTTT. This gives the protein CASSSPWAGLAEDTQYF.

The gene calls are TRBV11-2 and TRBJ1-1, with D perhaps TRBD1 (5 bases). From germline, CDR1 is SGHAT and CDR2 FQNNGV. Trimming shortened V by 0 bases and J by 0 bases, and 23 bases separated the two germline ends. The CDR3 covers 20 residues. As DNA, the CDR3 is TGTGCCAGCAGCTTAGATCGGGACTGGGGCACGGCGGAAATGAACACTGAAGCTTTCTTT. Translation gives CASSLDRDWGTAEMNTEAFF.

The CDR3 reads CSARDVSGGYEQYF. CDR3 nucleotide sequence: TGCAGTGCCCGGGACGTGAGCGGGGGGTACGAGCAGTACTTC. This chain uses TRBV20-1 with TRBJ2-7; TRBD2 matches 9 bases. The CDR3 consists of 14 residues. V was pared by 6 bases and J by 4 bases, with 10 bases of the junction left unmatched. Germline V lookup: CDR1 DFQATT, CDR2 SNEGSKA (reference sequence).

This clonotype has more than one count but fewer than ten. This chain links TRBV6-6 with TRBJ1-1; D is undetermined. This CDR3 has 12 amino acids. CDR1 is MNHNY and CDR2 is SVGAGI in the germline V gene (reference sequence). The germline V and J ends were trimmed by 0 bases and 7 bases, with 6 bases remaining between them. The CDR3 reads CASSYSTDEAFF. For the CDR3, the DNA is TGTGCCAGCAGTTACTCTACAGATGAAGCTTTCTTT.

The V call is TRBV5-4, the J call TRBJ2-1; TRBD2 might be the D (7 bases). This CDR3 comprises 14 residues. Trimming left V 0 bases short and J 6 bases short, with 10 bases between. Looked up from germline, CDR1 is SGHNT and CDR2 is YYREEE (reference sequence). The CDR3 sequence: CASSLEGGGNEQFF. The CDR3 coding sequence is TGTGCCAGCAGCTTGGAGGGAGGGGGCAATGAGCAGTTCTTC.

The gene calls are TRBV20-1 and TRBJ2-1; 10 bases are a match to TRBD2. Trimming at V came to 0 bases and at J to 9 bases, leaving 8 bases not matched to a gene. The CDR3 sequence is 15 residues long. Germline CDR1 DFQATT, CDR2 SNEGSKA (reference sequence). The CDR3 spells CSARDWVAGGGEQFF. The CDR3 region has the DNA TGCAGTGCTAGAGATTGGGTAGCGGGGGGAGGTGAGCAGTTCTTC.